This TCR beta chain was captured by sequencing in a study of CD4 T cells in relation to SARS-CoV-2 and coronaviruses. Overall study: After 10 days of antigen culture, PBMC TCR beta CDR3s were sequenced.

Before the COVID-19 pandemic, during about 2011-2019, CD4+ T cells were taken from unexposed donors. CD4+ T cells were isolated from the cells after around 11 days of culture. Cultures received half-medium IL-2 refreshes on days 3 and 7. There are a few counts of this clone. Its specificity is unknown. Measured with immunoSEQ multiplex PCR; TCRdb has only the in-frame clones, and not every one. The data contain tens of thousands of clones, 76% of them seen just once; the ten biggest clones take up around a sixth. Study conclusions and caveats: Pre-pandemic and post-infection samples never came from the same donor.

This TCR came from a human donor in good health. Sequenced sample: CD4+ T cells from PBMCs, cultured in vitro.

Written as DNA, the CDR3 is TGTGCCAGCAGCTTGGATGCGGACCCTGGAAACACCATATATTTT. Amino acid sequence: CASSLDADPGNTIYF. The rearrangement joins TRBV5-4 to TRBJ1-3; no definite D call. This CDR3 region has 15 residues. Between the trimmed V and J ends, which lost 0 bases and 2 bases, there was a span of 9 bases. Germline V CDR1 and CDR2: SGHNT, YYREEE (reference sequence). Full variable domain (remainder filled in from reference TRBV5-4 and TRBJ1-3): ETGVTQSPTHLIKTRGQQVTLRCSSQSGHNTVSWYQQALGQGPQFIFQYYREEENGRGNFPPRFSGLQFPNYSSELNVNALELDDSALYLCASSLDADPGNTIYFGEGSWLTVV.